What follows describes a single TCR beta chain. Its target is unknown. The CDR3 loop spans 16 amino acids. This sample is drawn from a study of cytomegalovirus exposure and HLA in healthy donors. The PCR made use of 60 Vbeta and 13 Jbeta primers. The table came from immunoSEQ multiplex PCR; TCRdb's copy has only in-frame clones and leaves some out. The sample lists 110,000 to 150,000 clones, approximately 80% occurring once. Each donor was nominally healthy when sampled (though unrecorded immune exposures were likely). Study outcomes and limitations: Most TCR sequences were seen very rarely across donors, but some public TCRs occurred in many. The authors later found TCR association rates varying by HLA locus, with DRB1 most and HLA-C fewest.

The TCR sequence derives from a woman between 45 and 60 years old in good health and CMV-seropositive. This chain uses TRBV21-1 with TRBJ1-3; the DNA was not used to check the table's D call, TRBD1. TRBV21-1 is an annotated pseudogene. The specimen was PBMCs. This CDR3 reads CASSKWQGNSGNTIYF. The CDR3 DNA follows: TGTGCCAGCAGCAAATGGCAGGGGAATTCTGGAAACACCATATATTTT.